Shown below are 19 T cell receptor beta chains from a single sample sequenced in a study of T cells in Graves' hyperthyroidism and ophthalmopathy. RNA transcripts served as the template for amplifying TCR beta CDR3 regions. The study used the HTBI primer set for a first-round RT-PCR of the TCR CDR3. TCRdb called the multiplex PCR reads again in MiXCR, with one record for every CDR3 protein. The data show 550,000 to 700,000 distinct CDR3 sequences, more than 45% seen once. What was sequenced was peripheral blood or thyroid tissue (not recorded which). All receptors come from an adult woman with Graves' disease, either hyperthyroidism or ophthalmopathy (not recorded which).

This chain links TRBV24-1 with TRBJ1-5, with 12 nucleotides matching TRBD1. Germline CDR1 KGHDR, CDR2 SFDVKD. This CDR3 contains 15 residues. The ends lost 3 bases at V and 8 bases at J; junction bases unmatched: 4. In nucleotides, the CDR3 is TGTGCCACCAGTGATGGGACAGGGGGCGGTGAGCCCCAGCATTTT. Encoded protein: CATSDGTGGGEPQHF.

J is TRBJ2-5 and V is TRBV20-1, with 7 positions matching TRBD2. This CDR3 has 14 residues. Losses at the gene ends were 0 bases for V and 1 base for J; bases not matched to a gene: 2. CDR1 and CDR2 from the germline V gene are DFQATT and SNEGSKA (reference sequence). CDR3 sequence reads: CSAREGGPQETQYF. The DNA for the CDR3 is TGCAGTGCTAGAGAGGGAGGGCCCCAAGAGACCCAGTACTTC.

The chain couples TRBV7-8 to TRBJ1-6; no clear D gene. This CDR3 has 15 residues. Germline V gene sequence: CDR1 SGHVS, CDR2 FQNEAQ. V was clipped by 3 bases and J by 6 bases, with 12 bases between them. CDR3 protein: CASSFSTDLNSPLHF. The CDR3 region has the DNA TGTGCCAGCAGCTTCAGCACAGATCTTAATTCACCCCTCCACTTT.

The table lists this clonotype with many counts. This chain links TRBV28 with TRBJ1-1, with 7 nucleotides matching TRBD1. CDR3 length: 14 residues. Germline CDR1 reads MDHEN; CDR2 reads SYDVKM. The junction had 10 bases not matched to a gene; V was cut back by 11 bases and J by 1 base. CDR3 amino acids: CALRDSNSNTEAFF. DNA for the CDR3: TGTGCCCTGCGGGACAGCAACTCGAACACTGAAGCTTTCTTT.

The genes are TRBV7-9 and TRBJ2-6, with D unresolved. Trimming stripped 6 bases from V and 19 bases from J, with 7 bases between. The germline V gene has CDR1 SEHNR and CDR2 FQNEAQ (reference sequence). The CDR3 covers 8 residues. CDR3 bases: TGTGCCAGCAGTCATGACACTTTC. Translated, it gives CASSHDTF.

This sequence joins TRBV29-1 and TRBJ1-1; D is possibly TRBD1 (5 bases). Per the germline V gene, CDR1 is SQVTM and CDR2 is ANQGSEA. This CDR3 has 16 residues. Trimming removed 7 bases from V and 0 bases from J, with 21 bases in between. CDR3 DNA: TGCAGCGGGAGAGTGGTAGCGGGACCATTGAACACTGAAGCTTTCTTT. It translates to CSGRVVAGPLNTEAFF.

This clonotype showed up just once. The J gene is TRBJ2-7, the V gene TRBV2, with a weak D call TRBD1 (6 bases). Trimming cost V 6 bases and J 2 bases, with 26 bases left between them. This CDR3 has 18 amino acids. Germline CDR1 is SNHLY and CDR2 is FYNNEI. In DNA form, the CDR3 reads TGTGCCAGCAGGCCCAGGGTCGTTAGGGCAGGGGTGACCTACGAGCAGTACTTC. As protein: CASRPRVVRAGVTYEQYF.

This clonotype was detected many times. The CDR3 sequence is CASSPGERENQPQHF. The CDR3 nucleotides read TGCGCCAGCAGTCCAGGGGAAAGAGAAAATCAGCCCCAGCATTTT. The V and J genes are TRBV5-1 and TRBJ1-5, with a weak D call TRBD1 (6 bases). Per the germline V gene, CDR1 is SGHRS and CDR2 is YFSETQ. The length of the CDR3 is 15 residues. Between the trimmed V and J ends, which lost 5 bases and 4 bases, there was a span of 16 bases.

The chain combines TRBV29-1 with TRBJ1-1; 7 nucleotides align to TRBD1. In germline, CDR1 is SQVTM, CDR2 ANQGSEA. This CDR3 contains 15 residues. J gave up 4 bases and V 7 bases, and 15 bases lay outside the gene matches. For the CDR3, the DNA is TGCAGCGCGTCCCGGGACAGACCCAGTGGCACTGAAGCTTTCTTT. Its protein product is CSASRDRPSGTEAFF.

CDR3 bases: TGCGCCAGCAGCCAAACCGACTTAAAGAACACTGAAGCTTTCTTT. This encodes CASSQTDLKNTEAFF. The chain links TRBV4-1 to TRBJ1-1, with D unclear. The length of the CDR3 is 15 residues. Germline V CDR1 and CDR2: MGHRA, YSYEKL. V was cut by 2 bases and J by 1 base, with 11 bases left in between.

The V and J genes are TRBV20-1 and TRBJ1-4; tentative D call: TRBD1 (6 bases). CDR3 length equals 13 residues. Trimming removed 3 bases at V and 6 bases at J, with 11 bases between. Germline V gene lookup returns CDR1 DFQATT and CDR2 SNEGSKA (reference sequence). CDR3 loop: CSASTPGDEKLFF. CDR3 bases: TGCAGTGCTAGTACGCCAGGGGATGAAAAACTGTTTTTT.

This clonotype was seen a few times. The chain combines TRBV7-6 with TRBJ2-5; weak D call: TRBD2 (6 bases). CDR3 length: 16 residues. V gave up 4 bases and J gave up 5 bases, with 20 bases separating them. The germline gives CDR1 SGHVS, CDR2 FNYEAQ. CDR3: CASSSIAARALETQYF. In DNA form, the CDR3 reads TGTGCCAGCAGCTCAATAGCGGCCAGGGCATTGGAGACCCAGTACTTC.

A few counts support this clonotype. V is TRBV7-9 and J is TRBJ2-7; D unclear. V lost 6 bases to trimming and J lost 1 base, with 19 bases between them. The CDR3 runs 16 residues. CDR1 and CDR2 from the germline V gene are SEHNR and FQNEAQ (reference sequence). CDR3 sequence: CASSPQSVGLSYEQYF. CDR3 bases: TGTGCCAGCAGTCCCCAGAGCGTGGGGTTGTCCTACGAGCAGTACTTC.

This clonotype was detected once. The chain couples TRBV3-1 to TRBJ2-2, with no clear D. The CDR3 runs 16 residues. With 4 bases removed from V and 0 bases from J, the gap between germline ends came to 12 bases. Germline V gene lookup returns CDR1 LGHDT and CDR2 YNNKEL (reference sequence). The CDR3 region is CASSLLDGSNTGELFF. In DNA form, the CDR3 reads TGTGCCAGCAGCCTATTGGACGGATCGAACACCGGGGAGCTGTTTTTT.

CDR3 DNA: TGCGCCAGCAGTAGCGGGGTACCAGGCGGGGAGCTGTTTTTT. Amino acids: CASSSGVPGGELFF. This sequence joins TRBV10-1 and TRBJ2-2, with 7 bases aligning to TRBD2. The CDR3 extends over 14 amino acids. Germline-derived CDR1 and CDR2 are WNHNN and SYGVQD (reference sequence). Trimming cost V 5 bases and J 7 bases; bases outside gene matches: 7.

This clonotype was observed many times. The chain recombines TRBV11-2 with TRBJ2-2; D is unresolved. The CDR3 consists of 13 residues. The ends were cut back, 2 bases at V and 5 bases at J, with 6 bases in the middle. Germline V gives CDR1 SGHAT, CDR2 FQNNGV. The CDR3 DNA sequence: TGTGCCAGCAGCTTACACCTTACCGGGGAGCTGTTTTTT. Translating gives CASSLHLTGELFF. Filled out from reference TRBV11-2 and TRBJ2-2, the complete variable domain reads EAGVAQSPRYKIIEKRQSVAFWCNPISGHATLYWYQQILGQGPKLLIQFQNNGVVDDSQLPKDRFSAERLKGVDSTLKIQPAKLEDSAVYLCASSLHLTGELFFGEGSRLTVL.

As concerns this clonotype: This may come from a read error, since a much larger clone is one base off. The V and J genes are TRBV12-3 or TRBV12-4 and TRBJ2-7; 7 bases are a match to TRBD1. CDR3 length: 15 residues. Germline trimming cut 3 bases from V and 2 bases from J; bases unmatched to any gene: 7. The CDR3 loop is CASSFTQGPTYEQYF. Written as DNA, the CDR3 is TGTGCCAGCAGTTTCACACAGGGGCCAACCTACGAGCAGTACTTC.

The J gene is TRBJ2-5, the V gene TRBV7-9; 7 bases agree with TRBD1. Germline CDR1 SEHNR, CDR2 FQNEAQ (reference sequence). After removal of 5 bases from V and 0 bases from J, the junction contained 3 bases not matched to a gene. The CDR3 is made up of 14 amino acids. Here the CDR3 reads CASSPRGYQETQYF. CDR3 in DNA: TGTGCCAGCAGCCCCAGGGGGTACCAAGAGACCCAGTACTTC. Complete variable domain (other parts from reference TRBV7-9 and TRBJ2-5): DTGVSQNPRHKITKRGQNVTFRCDPISEHNRLYWYRQTLGQGPEFLTYFQNEAQLEKSRLLSDRFSAERPKGSFSTLEIQRTEQGDSAMYLCASSPRGYQETQYFGPGTRLLVL.

At least ten counts were recorded for this clonotype. The rearrangement uses TRBV10-3 and TRBJ2-7; D is unclear. Germline values: CDR1 ENHRY, CDR2 SYGVKD. V lost 6 bases to trimming and J lost 2 bases, with 11 bases between them. The CDR3 covers 13 residues. CDR3 amino acids: CAIRTPPTYEQYF. Written as DNA, the CDR3 is TGTGCCATCAGGACGCCCCCTACCTACGAGCAGTACTTC.